A selection of T cell receptor beta chains follows, all from one sample in a study of T-cell reconstitution after alpha-beta-depleted transplantation in children. Via MiXCR, TCRdb re-called the PCR reads, giving one row per CDR3 protein. Of 250,000 to 300,000 distinct CDR3 sequences listed, 6.5% to 9% are singletons. The sequencing used peripheral blood, collected 360 days after TCRalphabeta/CD19-depleted stem cell transplant. These receptors came from a female patient aged 2 to 10 who had a stem cell transplant for Fanconi anemia, so the T cells may come from the graft donor. CDR3s include the opening cysteine and the closing phenylalanine or tryptophan. The order of the fields is J gene, D gene, clone size, V gene, CDR3 DNA, CDR3 protein. D genes are given only for firm matches. Where a row states a size, it is once, few, many or the class of an expanded clone; other rows omit it.

>TRBJ1-1|TRBD1|few|TRBV7-2
TGTGCCAGCAGCTTGGGACAGGTGCCCACTGAAGCTTTCTTT
CASSLGQVPTEAFF
>TRBJ1-1|-|-|TRBV5-1
TGCGCCAGCAGCACCACCGAGGACGGACTGGCTGAAGCTTTCTTT
CASSTTEDGLAEAFF
>TRBJ2-3|-|many|TRBV9
TGTGCCAGCAGCCGTACGACAGATACGCAGTATTTT
CASSRTTDTQYF
>TRBJ2-1|-|many|TRBV7-9
TGTGCCAGCAGCCAAGGGGACAATGAGCAGTTCTTC
CASSQGDNEQFF
>TRBJ2-1|TRBD2|many|TRBV24-1
TGTGCCACCAGTGGGGTAGCGGGATATGAGCAGTTCTTC
CATSGVAGYEQFF
>TRBJ2-3|-|many|TRBV5-1
TGCGCCAGCAGCCCAGGACTGAGCACAGATACGCAGTATTTT
CASSPGLSTDTQYF
>TRBJ2-3|-|few|TRBV3-1
TGTGCCAGCAGCCAAGATGAGCGGGGCACAGATACGCAGTATTTT
CASSQDERGTDTQYF
>TRBJ1-1|-|-|TRBV2
TGTGCCAGGGGGGGGAGGGGAACTGAAGCTTTCTTT
CARGGRGTEAFF
>TRBJ1-1|-|many|TRBV5-1
TGCGCCAGCAGCTTGGTTAGGGGAAAGGTTGAAGCTTTCTTT
CASSLVRGKVEAFF
>TRBJ2-3|-|many|TRBV5-1
TGCGCCAGCAGCTTGGGCGAGGGGGGACGCACAGATACGCAGTATTTT
CASSLGEGGRTDTQYF
>TRBJ2-1|TRBD2|-|TRBV6-4
TGTGCCAGCAGCCCCGCCGGGACTAGCGGCTTCAATGAGCAGTTCTTC
CASSPAGTSGFNEQFF
>TRBJ2-5|-|many|TRBV18
TGTGCCAGCTCACCACCGGCGGGGCAGCAAGAGACCCAGTACTTC
CASSPPAGQQETQYF
>TRBJ1-4|-|many|TRBV5-1
TGCGCCAGCAGCTTGCCAGCAACTAATGAAAAACTGTTTTTT
CASSLPATNEKLFF
>TRBJ2-3|-|many|TRBV11-2
TGTGCCAGCAGCTTAGTCGAGAAAACAGATACGCAGTATTTT
CASSLVEKTDTQYF
>TRBJ2-7|-|few|TRBV6-5
TGTGCCAGCAGTTACTCGAGTCTTGTCTACGAGCAGTACTTC
CASSYSSLVYEQYF
>TRBJ2-1|-|many|TRBV7-2
TGTGCCAGCAGCTTTGTTTGGGGCTGGAATGAGCAGTTCTTC
CASSFVWGWNEQFF
>TRBJ2-1|-|many|TRBV20-1
TGCAGTGCCCCCAGGGGGGGCTACAATGAGCAGTTCTTC
CSAPRGGYNEQFF
>TRBJ2-4|-|-|TRBV7-9
TGTGCCAGCAGCTTAGAAGGGTCTTCAATAGACTTC
CASSLEGSSIDF
>TRBJ2-5|-|many|TRBV11-2
TGTGCCAGCAGCACCTCTGGGCCCCAGTACTTC
CASSTSGPQYF
>TRBJ2-7|-|many|TRBV28
TGTGCCAGCAGTCGGCAGATTAGATCCTACGAGCAGTACTTC
CASSRQIRSYEQYF
>TRBJ1-2|-|-|TRBV30
TGTGCCTGGATGTCGGGGGGAGGCTACACCTTC
CAWMSGGGYTF
>TRBJ1-6|-|few|TRBV20-1
TGCAGTGCTGCGGGACCGGTAAATTCACCCCTCCACTTT
CSAAGPVNSPLHF
>TRBJ2-3|TRBD2|-|TRBV28
TGTGCCAGCAGTTTATGGGATAGCGGGGGTGGAACAGATACGCAGTATTTT
CASSLWDSGGGTDTQYF
>TRBJ2-5|-|many|TRBV2
TGTGCCAGCAGCCGACGGGCGGAGACCCAGTACTTC
CASSRRAETQYF
>TRBJ2-5|-|-|TRBV28
TGTGCCAGCAGCTTGCCGGGACCTCAAGAGACCCAGTACTTC
CASSLPGPQETQYF
>TRBJ1-2|-|few|TRBV20-1
TGCAGTGCTAGCGGGACGCCGAACTATGGCTACACCTTC
CSASGTPNYGYTF
>TRBJ2-2|-|many|TRBV30
TGTGCCTGGAGGGACACCGGGGAGCTGTTTTTT
CAWRDTGELFF
>TRBJ2-1|TRBD2|-|TRBV7-6
TGTGCCAGCAGCCCCCCCCCTAGCGGGGGGGCCGGTGAGCAGTTCTTC
CASSPPPSGGAGEQFF
>TRBJ1-1|-|few|TRBV28
TGTGCCAGCAGTTTGATAGTAGGGATGGTCCTCACTGAAGCTTTCTTT
CASSLIVGMVLTEAFF
>TRBJ2-1|-|many|TRBV18
TGTGCCAGCTCATCGTCTCTAAGGAGCTCCTACAATGAGCAGTTCTTC
CASSSSLRSSYNEQFF
>TRBJ1-6|-|few|TRBV6-2/TRBV6-3
TGTGCCAGCAGTCTCCTCGGATGGGCTAATTCACCCCTCCACTTT
CASSLLGWANSPLHF
>TRBJ1-1|-|many|TRBV12-3/TRBV12-4
TGTGCCAGCAGTTTCTTCGTGGGGAGTGAAGCTTTCTTT
CASSFFVGSEAFF
>TRBJ2-7|TRBD2|many|TRBV7-8
TGTGCCAGCAGCGTCCAACTAGCGGGGGGAATCTACGAGCAGTACTTC
CASSVQLAGGIYEQYF
>TRBJ2-1|-|many|TRBV14
TGTGCCAGCAGCCCTACTTCCGGGACCAGGAACAATGAGCAGTTCTTC
CASSPTSGTRNNEQFF
>TRBJ2-1|TRBD2|many|TRBV9
TGTGCCAGCAGCGTCGGCGGGGGGGCGGTAAGGAATGAGCAGTTCTTC
CASSVGGGAVRNEQFF
>TRBJ1-1|-|once|TRBV28
TGTGCCAGCAGTTTGTTGGGGGAGACCACTGAAGCTTTCTTT
CASSLLGETTEAFF
>TRBJ2-5|TRBD2|few|TRBV6-5
TGTGCCAGCAGAGGACTAGCGGGGATACAAGAGACCCAGTACTTC
CASRGLAGIQETQYF
>TRBJ2-2|-|many|TRBV15
TGTGCCACCAGCAGACTAACAGGAGTTACCGGGGAGCTGTTTTTT
CATSRLTGVTGELFF
>TRBJ2-3|-|many|TRBV3-1
TGTGCCAGCAGACGGACACCTAGCACAGATACGCAGTATTTT
CASRRTPSTDTQYF
>TRBJ1-4|-|-|TRBV6-1
TGTGCCAGCAGCGTCACCGGGCCCTTTAATGAAAAACTGTTTTTT
CASSVTGPFNEKLFF
>TRBJ2-2|-|many|TRBV27
TGTGCCAGCAGTTTAATCCCGACTTCGAACACCGGGGAGCTGTTTTTT
CASSLIPTSNTGELFF
>TRBJ1-3|-|many|TRBV20-1
TGCAGTGCTAGTCCCGGCTCCGGAAACACCATATATTTT
CSASPGSGNTIYF
>TRBJ2-1|TRBD2|few|TRBV2
TGTGCCAGCAGTCCGTTGGGGGGGACTAGCAGTGAGCAGTTCTTC
CASSPLGGTSSEQFF
>TRBJ2-1|TRBD2|few|TRBV7-3
TGTGCCAGCAGCGTGAGCGGGAGCCCTATAAATGAGCAGTTCTTC
CASSVSGSPINEQFF
>TRBJ1-1|-|-|TRBV9
TGTGCCAGCAGCGTAGGGGATGGCCAGACTGAAGCTTTCTTT
CASSVGDGQTEAFF
>TRBJ2-1|TRBD2|-|TRBV20-1
TGCAGTGCTAGAGATCGCAGCGGGAGTAGGTACAATGAGCAGTTCTTC
CSARDRSGSRYNEQFF
>TRBJ2-1|-|-|TRBV19
TGTGCCAGTAGGTGGGCGGATGAGCAGTTCTTC
CASRWADEQFF
>TRBJ1-5|-|few|TRBV5-1
TGCGCCAGCAGTGAGGGTAAGAACCAGCCCCAGCATTTT
CASSEGKNQPQHF
>TRBJ1-2|-|many|TRBV6-5
TGTGCCAGCTACGGCCAAAACTATGGCTACACCTTC
CASYGQNYGYTF
>TRBJ1-1|-|many|TRBV20-1
TGCAGTGTAATACGGGTCCCTAACTCTGAAGCTTTCTTT
CSVIRVPNSEAFF
>TRBJ2-2|-|many|TRBV5-1
TGCGCCAGCAGCTTCGCAACAGGGTTAAACACCGGGGAGCTGTTTTTT
CASSFATGLNTGELFF
>TRBJ1-2|-|-|TRBV19
TGTGCCAGTACCCGAGGGACGGAGCCTACCTATGGCTACACCTTC
CASTRGTEPTYGYTF
>TRBJ2-7|-|many|TRBV29-1
TGCAGCGCTAGACAGACCCACTCCTACGAGCAGTACTTC
CSARQTHSYEQYF
>TRBJ2-2|-|many|TRBV12-3/TRBV12-4
TGTGCCAGCAGCCCCTCGGGGTTGGCAGGGCGAAACACCGGGGAGCTGTTTTTT
CASSPSGLAGRNTGELFF
>TRBJ2-2|-|few|TRBV7-9
TGTGCCAGCAGCTTAAACGGGTTGACTTTGAACACCGGGGAGCTGTTTTTT
CASSLNGLTLNTGELFF